The 26 T cell receptor beta chains listed next were all sequenced from one sample in a study of spatial heterogeneity in lung cancer. Described time point: sample taken at primary tumor resection. TCRdb called the 5' RACE reads again in MiXCR, with one record for every CDR3 protein. The table includes thousands of distinct CDR3 sequences, over 8.5% detected once. Study observations and caveats: Counts of expanded alpha and beta TCRs within tumors tracked the tumor nonsynonymous mutation count.

No antigen has been assigned to these receptors. The material was lung tumor tissue, obtained at surgery. The receptors were sampled from a female donor with early-stage non-small cell lung cancer.

This clonotype has ten or more counts. The V gene is TRBV7-3, the J gene TRBJ2-5; no definite D call. The CDR3 spans 11 residues. Germline loops: CDR1 SGHTA, CDR2 FQGTGA. Trimming stripped 6 bases from V and 7 bases from J, with 9 bases between. The CDR3 spells CASSHTRTQYF. The CDR3 nucleotides are TGTGCCAGCAGTCATACCCGGACCCAGTACTTC.

This clonotype came up a few times. This chain uses TRBV2 with TRBJ1-5; TRBD1 agrees at 9 bases. V lost 6 bases and J lost 1; bases outside the gene matches: 7. Germline V CDR1 and CDR2: SNHLY, FYNNEI. CDR3 size: 16 residues. CDR3 nucleotide sequence: TGTGCCAGCAGGGGTCCCGGGACAGGGAGCAATCAGCCCCAGCATTTT. It encodes CASRGPGTGSNQPQHF.

In this sample, this clonotype turned up a few times. The chain is built from TRBV9 and TRBJ2-3, with TRBD2 identical over 12 bases. The V segment lost 0 bases and the J segment 4 bases; nucleotides outside the gene matches: 9. The CDR3 covers 18 residues. Germline V gene sequence: CDR1 SGDLS, CDR2 YYNGEE. The CDR3 loop is CASSVDASGGAVADTQYF. The CDR3 DNA reads TGTGCCAGCAGCGTAGACGCTAGCGGGGGGGCCGTCGCAGATACGCAGTATTTT.

The table lists this clonotype with many counts. The chain links TRBV5-1 to TRBJ1-2; TRBD1 matches at 9 bases. Germline V gene lookup returns CDR1 SGHRS and CDR2 YFSETQ. The CDR3 covers 15 residues. The V gene end was trimmed by 2 bases and the J gene end by 4 bases; junction bases not matched to a gene: 6. CDR3 residues: CASSFGQGMVYGYTF. CDR3 sequence (DNA): TGCGCCAGCAGCTTCGGACAGGGGATGGTCTATGGCTACACCTTC.

The chain couples TRBV29-1 to TRBJ1-1; D is unclear. The CDR3 consists of 14 residues. V was trimmed by 5 bases and J by 0 bases, leaving 13 bases between them. CDR1 and CDR2 from the germline V gene are SQVTM and ANQGSEA. For the CDR3, the DNA is TGCAGCGTTTTTCTTGACGGTTTGAACACTGAAGCTTTCTTT. The encoded protein is CSVFLDGLNTEAFF.

This chain links TRBV4-1 with TRBJ2-1; D uncertain. The CDR3 loop spans 12 amino acids. Trimming removed 4 bases at V and 8 bases at J, with 9 bases between. Germline loops: CDR1 MGHRA, CDR2 YSYEKL. The CDR3 bases are TGCGCCAGCAGCCGCACAAGGTATGAGCAGTTCTTC. It is translated as CASSRTRYEQFF.

In this sample, this clonotype turned up a few times. The chain joins TRBV7-9 to TRBJ2-1, with TRBD1 identical over 7 bases. The V gene's germline CDR1 is SEHNR and CDR2 FQNEAQ (reference sequence). This CDR3 contains 14 residues. Trimming removed 3 bases from V and 1 base from J; junction bases left unmatched: 0. The CDR3 is CASSLDRSYNEQFF. Here the CDR3 DNA reads TGTGCCAGCAGCTTGGACAGGTCCTACAATGAGCAGTTCTTC.

This clonotype turned up a few times. The chain joins TRBV3-1 to TRBJ2-7; 8 nucleotides line up with TRBD2. The junction had 8 bases not matched to a gene; V was cut back by 4 bases and J by 3 bases. The germline V gene encodes CDR1 LGHDT and CDR2 YNNKEL (reference sequence). The CDR3 totals 15 residues. CDR3: CASSPTRTSYYEQYF. The CDR3 DNA reads as TGTGCCAGCAGCCCTACTAGGACTAGCTACTACGAGCAGTACTTC.

The chain couples TRBV3-1 to TRBJ2-3, with 7 nucleotides matching TRBD2. Germline-derived CDR1 and CDR2 are LGHDT and YNNKEL (reference sequence). Losses at the gene ends were 4 bases for V and 0 bases for J; bases not matched to a gene: 7. The CDR3 contains 16 residues. CDR3 amino acids: CASSPTAGTSTDTQYF. DNA for the CDR3: TGTGCCAGCAGCCCCACAGCGGGGACTAGCACAGATACGCAGTATTTT.

The CDR3 region has the DNA TGCAGTGCTCCATGGACTAGCGGGGGCACAGATACGCAGTATTTT. It yields the protein CSAPWTSGGTDTQYF. This chain links TRBV20-1 with TRBJ2-3; 12 bases match TRBD2. The germline V gene encodes CDR1 DFQATT and CDR2 SNEGSKA (reference sequence). The CDR3 runs 15 residues. The ends lost 5 bases at V and 1 base at J; junction bases unmatched: 4.

This clonotype came up many times. CDR3: CSAPPGQLTYEQYF. The CDR3 nucleotides read TGCAGTGCTCCGCCGGGACAGTTGACCTACGAGCAGTACTTC. This chain links TRBV20-1 with TRBJ2-7; 7 bases are shared with TRBD1. J was trimmed by 2 bases and V by 5 bases; bases with no gene match: 9. This CDR3 comprises 14 residues. Germline CDR1 and CDR2: DFQATT and SNEGSKA (reference sequence).

This clonotype is labeled as medium-sized. This chain uses TRBV20-1 with TRBJ2-1; D not certain. Germline CDR1 DFQATT, CDR2 SNEGSKA (reference sequence). V gave up 0 bases and J gave up 6 bases, with 6 bases separating them. The CDR3 is 12 residues long. Written as DNA, the CDR3 is TGCAGTGCTAGAGACCTGGTCAATGAGCAGTTCTTC. This encodes CSARDLVNEQFF.

The V call is TRBV6-1, the J call TRBJ1-1; D is ambiguous. The CDR3 is 12 residues long. With 5 bases removed from V and 5 bases from J, the gap between germline ends came to 9 bases. The germline V gene encodes CDR1 MNHNS and CDR2 SASEGT. CDR3 sequence: CASSLIWTEAFF. The CDR3 bases are TGTGCCAGCAGTCTAATCTGGACTGAAGCTTTCTTT.

The chain employs TRBV12-3 or TRBV12-4 and TRBJ1-1; 8 bases align to TRBD1. This CDR3 contains 14 residues. V lost 6 bases, J lost 6 bases, and 9 bases stayed unmatched. The CDR3 DNA reads as TGTGCCAGCAGGGGGACAGGACGCAGCTCTGAAGCTTTCTTT. It encodes CASRGTGRSSEAFF.

The chain combines TRBV20-1 with TRBJ2-1; 12 bases are shared with TRBD2. This CDR3 region has 13 residues. V gave up 7 bases and J gave up 2 bases; unmatched junction bases: 0. Germline CDR1 reads DFQATT; CDR2 reads SNEGSKA (reference sequence). The CDR3 here is CSGTSGTYNEQFF. CDR3 coding DNA: TGCAGTGGGACTAGCGGGACCTACAATGAGCAGTTCTTC.

The V call is TRBV6-1, the J call TRBJ1-1; D remains ambiguous. The CDR3 has 16 amino acids. V gave up 0 bases and J gave up 4 bases, with 15 bases separating them. Germline V gene sequence: CDR1 MNHNS, CDR2 SASEGT. CDR3 residues: CASSEALTKQSTEAFF. DNA for the CDR3: TGTGCCAGCAGTGAAGCGCTTACTAAACAGAGCACTGAAGCTTTCTTT.

This clonotype is termed medium-sized (0.01 to 0.1%). Germline is not matched at one junction end, which may reflect a read error. The rearrangement uses TRBV7-7 and TRBJ1-1; tentative D call: TRBD1 (5 bases). Germline-derived CDR1 and CDR2 are SSHAT and FNYEAQ (reference sequence). This CDR3 spans 13 amino acids. The CDR3 DNA reads TGTGCTAGCAGCTTACAGGAGAACACTGAAGCTTTCTTT. Protein product: CASSLQENTEAFF.

This clonotype turned up a few times. The rearrangement joins TRBV6-1 to TRBJ2-7; no clear D. V shed 2 bases and J shed 5 bases, with 13 bases lying between them. This CDR3 is built from 14 residues. Germline CDR1 MNHNS, CDR2 SASEGT. CDR3: CASSEFRWSDEQYF. Written as DNA, the CDR3 is TGTGCCAGCAGTGAATTCAGGTGGTCGGACGAGCAGTACTTC.

V usage is TRBV29-1 and J usage is TRBJ2-2, with D perhaps assigned TRBD1 or TRBD2 (5 bases each). Germline CDR1 reads SQVTM; CDR2 reads ANQGSEA. Trimming stripped 4 bases from V and 6 bases from J, with 12 bases between. The CDR3 is 13 residues long. This chain's CDR3 is CSVVRGKAGELFF. The CDR3, as DNA: TGCAGCGTTGTGAGGGGTAAAGCCGGGGAGCTGTTTTTT.

This clonotype was seen a few times. This chain joins TRBV6-5 and TRBJ2-7, with D tentatively TRBD1 (6 bases). Germline CDR1 reads MNHEY; CDR2 reads SVGAGI. The CDR3 loop spans 15 amino acids. V was shortened by 2 bases and J by 2 bases, with 13 bases between the two germline ends. The DNA of the CDR3 is TGTGCCAGCAGTTACCCAACAGGGACCACCTACGAGCAGTACTTC. Its protein product is CASSYPTGTTYEQYF.

This clonotype occurred many times. This chain connects TRBV4-2 to TRBJ2-2; TRBD2 aligns across 7 bases. The CDR3 consists of 16 residues. V was pared by 3 bases and J by 4 bases, with 8 bases of the junction left unmatched. CDR1 and CDR2 (germline): LGHNA, YNFKEQ. This CDR3 is CASSHPGGGGTGELFF. DNA for the CDR3: TGTGCCAGCAGCCACCCCGGCGGGGGAGGCACCGGGGAGCTGTTTTTT.

This clonotype was counted a few times. Since the CDR3 does not end with the conserved phenylalanine or tryptophan, this likely comes from a read error. This chain joins TRBV7-9 and TRBJ1-4; D remains unclear. V dropped 3 bases and J dropped 8 bases, with 10 bases sitting between them. Germline V gene lookup returns CDR1 SEHNR and CDR2 FQNEAQ (reference sequence). The CDR3 extends over 13 amino acids. The DNA for the CDR3 is TGTGCCAGCAGCTTGGCCCCGGACGAAAAACTGTTTTTG. Amino acid sequence: CASSLAPDEKLFL.

This clonotype occurred a few times. The V and J genes are TRBV18 and TRBJ2-1, with D hard to call. CDR1 and CDR2 from the germline V gene are KGHSH and LQKENI. With 6 bases removed from V and 3 bases from J, the gap between germline ends came to 12 bases. The CDR3 contains 14 residues. The CDR3 DNA is TGTGCCAGCTCTACAAGACCCGACTACAATGAGCAGTTCTTC. Translating it yields CASSTRPDYNEQFF.

Remarks on this clonotype: A read error is possible here, since a much larger clone lies one base away. A read error is likely, as this CDR3 ends without the conserved phenylalanine or tryptophan. This sequence joins TRBV5-1 and TRBJ2-3; D is unresolved. V was trimmed by 0 bases and J by 4 bases, leaving 3 bases between them. Germline CDR1 and CDR2: SGHRS and YFSETQ. The CDR3 spans 12 residues. The CDR3 loop reads CASSLVADTQYI. The CDR3 bases are TGCGCCAGCAGCTTGGTAGCAGATACGCAGTATATT.

This clonotype came up a few times. J is TRBJ2-2 and V is TRBV5-1, with no clear D. This CDR3 has 14 residues. Looked up from germline, CDR1 is SGHRS and CDR2 is YFSETQ. The V gene lost 0 bases and the J gene lost 6 bases, with 9 bases spanning the gap. The CDR3 DNA is TGCGCCAGCAGCTTGGGTGGTAGCCCCGGGGAGCTGTTTTTT. Translation gives CASSLGGSPGELFF.

The chain is built from TRBV11-2 and TRBJ1-4; D might be TRBD1 (6 bases). Germline V gene lookup returns CDR1 SGHAT and CDR2 FQNNGV. V was pared by 4 bases and J by 8 bases, with 17 bases between. CDR3 size: 15 residues. CDR3 DNA: TGTGCCAGCAGCTCAACAGGCAGGGGAGTCGAAAAACTGTTTTTT. It encodes CASSSTGRGVEKLFF. Full variable domain (missing parts from reference TRBV11-2 and TRBJ1-4): EAGVAQSPRYKIIEKRQSVAFWCNPISGHATLYWYQQILGQGPKLLIQFQNNGVVDDSQLPKDRFSAERLKGVDSTLKIQPAKLEDSAVYLCASSSTGRGVEKLFFGSGTQLSVL.